What follows are 29 T cell receptor beta chains derived from one specimen sequenced in a study of post-analysis software for immune sequencing data. Study-wide findings and caveats: About 5 TRBV segments (TRBV5-6, TRBV5-1 and TRBV20-1 among them) occurred more frequently in patients than in controls.

No antigen is known for these receptors. Researchers reported that TCR beta cDNA libraries carried unique molecular identifiers. Each CDR3 protein is one row after TCRdb ran MiXCR on the PCR reads. The sample has 170,000 or so distinct CDR3 sequences, approximately 30% seen once. The sample comprised blood. The receptor set was obtained from a girl between 10 and 17 years old with multiple sclerosis.

As concerns this clonotype: This may be a read error, as it is one base from a much larger clone. This chain connects TRBV29-1 to TRBJ1-1; a weak D match, TRBD1 (6 bases). Germline V lookup: CDR1 SQVTM, CDR2 ANQGSEA. Trimming stripped 0 bases from V and 4 bases from J, with 15 bases between. The CDR3 is made up of 15 amino acids. As DNA, the CDR3 is TGCAGCGTTGAAGATCTAAGCACAGGGACCACTGAAGCTTTCTTT. Translating it yields CSVEDLSTGTTEAFF.

The chain joins TRBV30 to TRBJ2-1; D ambiguous. The germline V gene has CDR1 GTSNPN and CDR2 SVGIG (reference sequence). The ends were cut back, 1 base at V and 4 bases at J, with 11 bases in the middle. The CDR3 spans 14 residues. CDR3 in DNA: TGTGCCTGGAGTGCGACCCGAGAATACAATGAGCAGTTCTTC. It yields the protein CAWSATREYNEQFF.

The chain employs TRBV4-1 and TRBJ2-2; 9 bases map to TRBD2. Unmatched junction bases numbered 7, after V lost 1 base and J lost 4 bases. Germline assignment: CDR1 MGHRA and CDR2 YSYEKL. This CDR3 is 17 amino acids long. CDR3 sequence (DNA): TGCGCCAGCAGCCAAGTCTGGCGGGAGGGTTCCACCGGGGAGCTGTTTTTT. As protein: CASSQVWREGSTGELFF.

This rearrangement joins TRBV9 to TRBJ2-5; possibly TRBD1 for D (6 bases). Germline CDR1 is SGDLS and CDR2 is YYNGEE. V dropped 6 bases and J dropped 5 bases, with 23 bases sitting between them. The length of the CDR3 is 16 residues. The CDR3 DNA sequence: TGTGCCAGCAAAAGTCTCGAGGGACACCCTGGGGAGACCCAGTACTTC. Translation: CASKSLEGHPGETQYF. Full variable domain (outside the CDR3, taken from reference TRBV9 and TRBJ2-5): DSGVTQTPKHLITATGQRVTLRCSPRSGDLSVYWYQQSLDQGLQFLIQYYNGEERAKGNILERFSAQQFPDLHSELNLSSLELGDSALYFCASKSLEGHPGETQYFGPGTRLLVL.

The rearrangement uses TRBV15 and TRBJ2-5; weak D call: TRBD1 (6 bases). The CDR3 loop spans 14 amino acids. V was clipped by 3 bases and J by 4 bases, with 12 bases between them. Germline V gene sequence: CDR1 LNHNV, CDR2 YYDKDF (reference sequence). The CDR3 DNA reads as TGTGCCACCAGCAGTGGCAGGGGCCGAGAGACCCAGTACTTC. This sequence encodes CATSSGRGRETQYF.

In this sample, this clonotype turned up a few times. The chain carries TRBV5-6 and TRBJ1-1; D not certain. Germline loops: CDR1 SGHDT, CDR2 YYEEEE. The CDR3 runs 14 residues. Between the trimmed V and J ends, which lost 1 base and 3 bases, there was a span of 10 bases. The DNA for the CDR3 is TGTGCCAGCAGCTTGATCAGCGGGGACACTGAAGCTTTCTTT. It codes for CASSLISGDTEAFF.

For the CDR3, the DNA is TGTGCCATCAGTGAATCAAAAGGGGGTGAAAAACTGTTTTTT. It is translated as CAISESKGGEKLFF. The J gene is TRBJ1-4, the V gene TRBV10-3, with a tentative D call TRBD1 (6 bases). Germline CDR1 and CDR2: ENHRY and SYGVKD. The CDR3 length is 14 residues. Between the trimmed V and J ends, which lost 3 bases and 7 bases, there was a span of 12 bases.

In its sample, this clonotype was seen a few times. Relative to the germline gene, one junction end is altered; a read error may explain this. The gene calls are TRBV6-2 or TRBV6-3 and TRBJ2-1; TRBD2 might be the D (6 bases). This CDR3 is built from 15 residues. CDR1 and CDR2 from the germline V gene are MNHEY and SVGEGT. CDR3: CASSYSGLSCNEQFF. DNA of the CDR3: TGTGCCAGCAGTTACTCGGGACTGTCCTGCAATGAGCAGTTCTTC.

V is TRBV15 and J is TRBJ1-2; 9 bases line up with TRBD1. CDR3 length: 16 residues. Germline V gene sequence: CDR1 LNHNV, CDR2 YYDKDF (reference sequence). V was pared by 1 base and J by 5 bases, with 8 bases of the junction left unmatched. The chain's CDR3 is CATSRGGTGTSYGYTF. CDR3 nucleotide sequence: TGTGCCACCAGCAGAGGGGGGACAGGGACAAGTTATGGCTACACCTTC.

This clonotype was seen a few times. V gene TRBV6-1 combines with J gene TRBJ1-1; 8 bases fit TRBD1. J was trimmed by 1 base and V by 3 bases; bases with no gene match: 7. This CDR3 contains 16 residues. In germline, CDR1 is MNHNS, CDR2 SASEGT. This CDR3 is CASSELEDRANTEAFF. CDR3 coding DNA: TGTGCCAGCAGTGAGCTAGAGGACAGGGCGAACACTGAAGCTTTCTTT.

This clonotype was seen ten or more times. This rearrangement joins TRBV6-1 to TRBJ2-7, with 11 bases aligning to TRBD2. Unmatched junction bases numbered 5, after V lost 3 bases and J lost 1 base. The CDR3 loop spans 16 amino acids. Germline values: CDR1 MNHNS, CDR2 SASEGT. CDR3 residues: CASSDHSGGGSYEQYF. In DNA form, the CDR3 reads TGTGCCAGCAGTGATCATAGCGGGGGGGGTTCCTACGAGCAGTACTTC.

This clonotype appeared a few times. The J gene is TRBJ1-5, the V gene TRBV10-2; 8 positions agree with TRBD1. Germline V gene sequence: CDR1 WSHSY, CDR2 SAAADI. V shed 4 bases, J shed 3 bases, and the junction held 5 bases outside the gene matches. This CDR3 comprises 15 residues. The CDR3 nucleotides read TGCGCCAGCAGTGGGACGACAGGGGACAATCAGCCCCAGCATTTT. Amino acids: CASSGTTGDNQPQHF.

In the case of this clonotype: A read error is possible here, since a much larger clone lies one base away. The chain combines TRBV15 with TRBJ2-1; 9 bases agree with TRBD2. The CDR3 is 20 amino acids. Looked up from germline, CDR1 is LNHNV and CDR2 is YYDKDF (reference sequence). The J segment lost 5 bases and the V segment lost 0 bases, leaving 17 bases of the junction unmatched. As DNA, the CDR3 is TGTGCCACCAGCAGAGAGGGCGGGAGGGCTTGGGAGTGGACGAACAATGAGCAGTTCTTC. As protein: CATSREGGRAWEWTNNEQFF.

The gene calls are TRBV5-1 and TRBJ2-1; D ambiguous. CDR3 size: 12 residues. CDR1 is SGHRS, CDR2 YFSETQ, per germline. V was pared by 4 bases and J by 8 bases, with 10 bases between. The CDR3 nucleotides read TGCGCCAGCAGCCGGCCCACCGATGAGCAGTTCTTC. Translation gives CASSRPTDEQFF.

This clonotype has at least ten counts. The chain employs TRBV20-1 and TRBJ1-2; TRBD1 is a possible D gene (5 bases). V lost 1 base to trimming and J lost 6 bases, with 9 bases between them. CDR1 is DFQATT and CDR2 is SNEGSKA in the germline V gene (reference sequence). The CDR3 covers 12 residues. In DNA form, the CDR3 reads TGCAGTGCTAGAGGACGGGGGGATGGCTACACCTTC. This encodes CSARGRGDGYTF.

This clonotype has ten or more counts. CDR3 nucleotide sequence: TGTGCCAGCAGTTTGCCGGGACAGCCTTCCTACGAGCAGTACTTC. This translates into CASSLPGQPSYEQYF. The rearrangement joins TRBV28 to TRBJ2-7; the match to TRBD1 covers 7 bases. Unmatched junction bases numbered 6, after V lost 3 bases and J lost 1 base. This CDR3 is built from 15 residues. Germline V gives CDR1 MDHEN, CDR2 SYDVKM. Full variable domain (rest looked up from reference TRBV28 and TRBJ2-7): DVKVTQSSRYLVKRTGEKVFLECVQDMDHENMFWYRQDPGLGLRLIYFSYDVKMKEKGDIPEGYSVSREKKERFSLILESASTNQTSMYLCASSLPGQPSYEQYFGPGTRLTVT.

In this sample, this clonotype turned up many times. The genes are TRBV5-1 and TRBJ2-1; D gene ambiguous. The CDR3 totals 15 residues. Deletions cut 0 bases from V and 2 bases from J, with 9 bases between. Germline V gene lookup returns CDR1 SGHRS and CDR2 YFSETQ. Here the CDR3 DNA reads TGCGCCAGCAGCTTGGTGGCGGAACCCTACAATGAGCAGTTCTTC. This sequence encodes CASSLVAEPYNEQFF.

This clonotype was picked up one time. The chain recombines TRBV19 with TRBJ2-5; D is perhaps TRBD2 (5 bases). Germline loops: CDR1 LNHDA, CDR2 SQIVND (reference sequence). With 6 bases removed from V and 4 bases from J, the gap between germline ends came to 12 bases. The length of the CDR3 is 13 residues. In nucleotides, the CDR3 is TGTGCCAGTAGGGGAGTGGCTACAGAGACCCAGTACTTC. Its translation: CASRGVATETQYF. Combining the CDR3 with reference TRBV19 and TRBJ2-5 gives the whole variable domain DGGITQSPKYLFRKEGQNVTLSCEQNLNHDAMYWYRQDPGQGLRLIYYSQIVNDFQKGDIAEGYSVSREKKESFPLTVTSAQKNPTAFYLCASRGVATETQYFGPGTRLLVL.

V usage is TRBV7-3 and J usage is TRBJ2-2; 7 positions agree with TRBD1. The V segment lost 4 bases and the J segment 0 bases; nucleotides outside the gene matches: 2. The CDR3 runs to 15 residues. Germline V gene sequence: CDR1 SGHTA, CDR2 FQGTGA. Here the CDR3 reads CASSYRGPNTGELFF. The CDR3 DNA follows: TGTGCCAGCAGCTACAGGGGCCCGAACACCGGGGAGCTGTTTTTT.

This clonotype was detected a few times. This sequence joins TRBV27 and TRBJ2-3; 9 bases are shared with TRBD2. In germline, CDR1 is MNHEY, CDR2 SMNVEV (reference sequence). This CDR3 is built from 16 residues. The trim removed 4 bases at V and 4 bases at J, leaving 9 bases unmatched. The CDR3 DNA reads as TGTGCCAGCAGTTCCCGAGGCGGGAGGGCGGCAGATACGCAGTATTTT. This codes for CASSSRGGRAADTQYF.

Turning to this clonotype: A much larger clone differs by one base, so this may be a read error. V usage is TRBV20-1 and J usage is TRBJ2-1; 8 nucleotides line up with TRBD2. V lost 7 bases and J lost 6; bases outside the gene matches: 8. The CDR3 has 13 amino acids. Germline lookup yields CDR1 DFQATT and CDR2 SNEGSKA (reference sequence). The CDR3 is CSGPGLGGNEQFF. Written as DNA, the CDR3 is TGCAGTGGCCCGGGACTAGGGGGCAATGAGCAGTTCTTC.

Concerning this clonotype itself: A much larger clone lies one base from this, so it may be a read error. Since the CDR3 does not end with the conserved phenylalanine or tryptophan, this likely comes from a read error. The chain combines TRBV5-1 with TRBJ2-5, with D possibly being TRBD2 (5 bases). The DNA end favors TRBJ2-7, so the J call may be wrong. The CDR3 runs 14 residues. CDR1 and CDR2 (germline): SGHRS, YFSETQ. The CDR3 loop reads CASSHTRDPGEQYC. The CDR3 region has the DNA TGCGCCAGCAGCCATACACGGGATCCGGGCGAGCAGTACTGC.

V and J are TRBV12-3 or TRBV12-4 and TRBJ2-3; 11 positions match TRBD2. With 6 bases clipped from V and 4 bases from J, the junction kept 18 bases outside the gene matches. This CDR3 comprises 19 residues. The CDR3 DNA sequence: TGTGCCAGCAGCTTCCCGCCGGGACTAGCGGCCCTGAGCGCAGATACGCAGTATTTT. Protein sequence: CASSFPPGLAALSADTQYF.

The chain joins TRBV27 to TRBJ1-1; the D gene is possibly TRBD1 (6 bases). Per the germline V gene, CDR1 is MNHEY and CDR2 is SMNVEV (reference sequence). Between the trimmed V and J ends, which lost 8 bases and 0 bases, there was a span of 13 bases. The CDR3 has 14 amino acids. The CDR3 sequence is CASLPRGLNTEAFF. The CDR3 DNA reads as TGTGCCAGCCTCCCCCGGGGGCTGAACACTGAAGCTTTCTTT.

Note on this clonotype: This could be a read error, since a much larger clone is one nucleotide away. V and J are TRBV29-1 and TRBJ2-1; 10 bases are shared with TRBD1. The CDR3 is 14 amino acids. The germline CDR1 and CDR2 sequences are SQVTM and ANQGSEA. The CDR3 reads CSGGQGPTYNKQFF. For the CDR3, the DNA is TGCAGCGGGGGACAGGGGCCCACCTACAATAAGCAGTTCTTC.

In this sample, this clonotype turned up many times. For the CDR3, the DNA is TGCGCCAGCAGCCAAGATTCTGGGACCCAGTACTTC. Residues: CASSQDSGTQYF. The chain joins TRBV4-1 to TRBJ2-5; D not certain. Germline CDR1 MGHRA, CDR2 YSYEKL. The ends were cut back, 0 bases at V and 7 bases at J, with 6 bases in the middle. The CDR3 spans 12 residues.

This clonotype has just a few counts. The CDR3 DNA reads TGTGCCAGCAGTTTTAATACAGGGGGCACCTCACCCCTCCACTTT. Translation: CASSFNTGGTSPLHF. The chain joins TRBV12-3 or TRBV12-4 to TRBJ1-6; 9 bases align to TRBD1. The CDR3 loop spans 15 amino acids. V trimming: 3 bases; J trimming: 10 bases; junction bases outside the gene matches: 7.

This clonotype was observed many times. This chain joins TRBV20-1 and TRBJ2-7; D tentatively fits TRBD1 or TRBD2 (5 bases each). In germline, CDR1 is DFQATT, CDR2 SNEGSKA (reference sequence). Trimming removed 5 bases from V and 5 bases from J, with 13 bases in between. This CDR3 has 12 amino acids. The CDR3 sequence is CSAPGTLDEQYF. The CDR3 DNA reads as TGCAGTGCTCCCGGGACCCTCGACGAGCAGTACTTC.

Many counts were recorded for this clonotype. The chain links TRBV29-1 to TRBJ2-4; tentatively, D is TRBD1 (5 bases). Trimming took off 1 base at V and 2 bases at J, with 9 bases between the two ends. Germline CDR1 reads SQVTM; CDR2 reads ANQGSEA. This CDR3 is 14 amino acids long. As DNA, the CDR3 is TGCAGCGTTGAAGGGGGCGCGACCAAAAACATTCAGTACTTC. Its protein product is CSVEGGATKNIQYF.